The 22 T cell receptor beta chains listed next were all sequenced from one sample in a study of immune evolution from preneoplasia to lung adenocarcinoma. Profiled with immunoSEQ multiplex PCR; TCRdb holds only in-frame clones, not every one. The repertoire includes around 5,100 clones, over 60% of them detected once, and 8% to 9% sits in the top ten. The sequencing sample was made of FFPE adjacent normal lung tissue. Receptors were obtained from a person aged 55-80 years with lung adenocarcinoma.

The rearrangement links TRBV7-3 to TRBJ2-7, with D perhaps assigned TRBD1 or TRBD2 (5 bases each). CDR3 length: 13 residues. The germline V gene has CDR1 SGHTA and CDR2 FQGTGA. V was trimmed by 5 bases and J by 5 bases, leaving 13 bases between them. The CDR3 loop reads CASSIREGNEQYF. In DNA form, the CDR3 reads TGTGCCAGCAGCATTCGAGAGGGGAACGAGCAGTACTTC.

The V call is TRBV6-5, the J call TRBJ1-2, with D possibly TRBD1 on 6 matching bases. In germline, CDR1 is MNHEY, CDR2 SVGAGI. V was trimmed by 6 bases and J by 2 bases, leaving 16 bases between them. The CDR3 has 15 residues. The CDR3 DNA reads TGTGCCAGCAGCCCACAGGGTACAGGGAACTATGGCTACACCTTC. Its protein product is CASSPQGTGNYGYTF.

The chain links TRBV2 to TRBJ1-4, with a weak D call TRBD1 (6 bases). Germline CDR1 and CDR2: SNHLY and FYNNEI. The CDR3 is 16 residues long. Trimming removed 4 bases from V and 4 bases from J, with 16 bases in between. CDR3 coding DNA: TGTGCCAGCAGTGGACGGACAGATTCCTTTAATGAAAAACTGTTTTTT. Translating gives CASSGRTDSFNEKLFF.

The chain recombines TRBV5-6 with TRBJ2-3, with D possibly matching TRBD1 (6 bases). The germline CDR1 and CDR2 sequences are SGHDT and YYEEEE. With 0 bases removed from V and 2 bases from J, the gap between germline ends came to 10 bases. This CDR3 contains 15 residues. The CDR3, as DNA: TGTGCCAGCAGCTTGGTCAGGGGAGTCACAGATACGCAGTATTTT. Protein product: CASSLVRGVTDTQYF.

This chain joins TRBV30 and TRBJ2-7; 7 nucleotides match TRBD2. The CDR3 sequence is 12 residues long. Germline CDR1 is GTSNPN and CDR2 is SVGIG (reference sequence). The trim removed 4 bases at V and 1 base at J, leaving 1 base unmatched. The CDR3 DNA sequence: TGTGCCTGGACGGGGGGATCCTACGAGCAGTACTTC. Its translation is CAWTGGSYEQYF. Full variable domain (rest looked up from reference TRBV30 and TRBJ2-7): SQTIHQWPATLVQPVGSPLSLECTVEGTSNPNLYWYRQAAGRGLQLLFYSVGIGQISSEVPQNLSASRPQDRQFILSSKKLLLSDSGFYLCAWTGGSYEQYFGPGTRLTVT.

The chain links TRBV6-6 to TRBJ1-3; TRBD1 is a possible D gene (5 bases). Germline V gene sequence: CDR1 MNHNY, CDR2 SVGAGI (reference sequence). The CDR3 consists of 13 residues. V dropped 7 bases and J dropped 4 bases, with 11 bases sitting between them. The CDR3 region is CASMLGPGNTIYF. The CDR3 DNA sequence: TGTGCCAGCATGTTGGGACCGGGAAACACCATATATTTT.

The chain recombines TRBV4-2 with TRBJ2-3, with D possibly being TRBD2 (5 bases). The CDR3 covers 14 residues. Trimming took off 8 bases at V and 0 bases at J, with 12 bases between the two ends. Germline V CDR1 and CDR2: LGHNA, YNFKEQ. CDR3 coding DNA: TGTGCCAGCGGTCGGGATAAAAGCACAGATACGCAGTATTTT. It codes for CASGRDKSTDTQYF.

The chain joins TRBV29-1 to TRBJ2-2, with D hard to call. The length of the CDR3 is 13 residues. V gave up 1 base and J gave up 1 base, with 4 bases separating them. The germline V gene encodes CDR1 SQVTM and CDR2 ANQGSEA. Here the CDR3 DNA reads TGCAGCGTTGAAGGGCTGAACACCGGGGAGCTGTTTTTT. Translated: CSVEGLNTGELFF.

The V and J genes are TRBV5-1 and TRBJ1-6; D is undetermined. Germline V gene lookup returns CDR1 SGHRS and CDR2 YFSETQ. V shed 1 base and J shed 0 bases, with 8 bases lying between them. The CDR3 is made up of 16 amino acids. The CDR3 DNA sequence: TGCGCCAGCAGCTTGCCGGGGAGCTCCTATAATTCACCCCTCCACTTT. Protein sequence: CASSLPGSSYNSPLHF. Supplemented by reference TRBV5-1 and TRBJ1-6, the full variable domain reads KAGVTQTPRYLIKTRGQQVTLSCSPISGHRSVSWYQQTPGQGLQFLFEYFSETQRNKGNFPGRFSGRQFSNSRSEMNVSTLELGDSALYLCASSLPGSSYNSPLHFGNGTRLTVT.

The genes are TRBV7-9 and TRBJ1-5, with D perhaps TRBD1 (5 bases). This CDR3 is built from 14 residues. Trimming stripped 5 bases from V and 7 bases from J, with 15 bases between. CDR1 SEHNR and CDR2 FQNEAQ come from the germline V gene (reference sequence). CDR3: CASSPTLGGQPQHF. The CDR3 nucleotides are TGTGCCAGCAGCCCCACCCTTGGGGGGCAGCCCCAGCATTTT.

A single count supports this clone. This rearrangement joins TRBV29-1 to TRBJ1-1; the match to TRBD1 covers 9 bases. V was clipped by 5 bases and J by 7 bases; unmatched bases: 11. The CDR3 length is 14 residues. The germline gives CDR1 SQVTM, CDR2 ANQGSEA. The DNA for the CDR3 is TGCAGCGTTCCAAACCGGGACAGGGAAGTTGAAGCTTTCTTT. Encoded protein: CSVPNRDREVEAFF.

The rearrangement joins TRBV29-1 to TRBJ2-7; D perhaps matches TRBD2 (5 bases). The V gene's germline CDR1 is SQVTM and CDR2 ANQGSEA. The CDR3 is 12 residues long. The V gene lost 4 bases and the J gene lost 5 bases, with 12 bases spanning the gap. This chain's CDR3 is CSVAEGDHEQYF. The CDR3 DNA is TGCAGCGTTGCCGAGGGAGACCACGAGCAGTACTTC.

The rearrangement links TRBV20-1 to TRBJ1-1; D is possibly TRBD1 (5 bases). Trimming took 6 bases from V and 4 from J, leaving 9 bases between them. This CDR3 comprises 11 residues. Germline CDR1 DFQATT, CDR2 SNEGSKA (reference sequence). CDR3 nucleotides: TGCAGTGCGACAGCACTCACTGAAGCTTTCTTT. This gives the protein CSATALTEAFF.

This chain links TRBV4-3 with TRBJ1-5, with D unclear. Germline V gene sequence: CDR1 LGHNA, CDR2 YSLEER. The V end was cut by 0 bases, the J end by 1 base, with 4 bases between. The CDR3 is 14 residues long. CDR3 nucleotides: TGCGCCAGCAGCCAAGATTCCAGCAATCAGCCCCAGCATTTT. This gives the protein CASSQDSSNQPQHF.

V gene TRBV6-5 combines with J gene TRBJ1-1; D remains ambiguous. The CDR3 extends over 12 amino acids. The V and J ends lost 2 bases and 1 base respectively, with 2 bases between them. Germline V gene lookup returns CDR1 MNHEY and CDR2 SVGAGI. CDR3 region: CASSYPNTEAFF. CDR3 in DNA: TGTGCCAGCAGTTACCCGAACACTGAAGCTTTCTTT.

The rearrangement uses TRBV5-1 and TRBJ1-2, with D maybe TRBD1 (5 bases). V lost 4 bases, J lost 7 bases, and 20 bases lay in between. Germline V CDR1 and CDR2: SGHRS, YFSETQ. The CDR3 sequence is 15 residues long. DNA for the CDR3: TGCGCCAGCAGCAAAAGGGAGGGGACTGGATCTGGCTACACCTTC. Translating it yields CASSKREGTGSGYTF.

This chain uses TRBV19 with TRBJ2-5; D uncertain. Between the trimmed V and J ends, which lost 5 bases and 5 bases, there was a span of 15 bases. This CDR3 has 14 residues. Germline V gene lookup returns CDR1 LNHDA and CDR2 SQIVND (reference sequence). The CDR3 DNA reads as TGTGCCAGTAGTCCCTGGGCCTCGAGGGAGACCCAGTACTTC. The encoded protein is CASSPWASRETQYF.

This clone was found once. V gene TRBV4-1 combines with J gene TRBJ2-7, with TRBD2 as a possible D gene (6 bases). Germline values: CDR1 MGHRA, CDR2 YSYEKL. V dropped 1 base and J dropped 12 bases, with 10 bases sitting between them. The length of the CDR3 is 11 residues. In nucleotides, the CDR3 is TGCGCCAGCAGCCAAGGGAGGGATTCGTACTTC. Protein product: CASSQGRDSYF.

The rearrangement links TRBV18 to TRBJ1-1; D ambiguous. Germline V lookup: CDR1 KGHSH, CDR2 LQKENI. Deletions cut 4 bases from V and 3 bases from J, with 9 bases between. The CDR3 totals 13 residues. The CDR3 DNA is TGTGCCAGCTCACTTAAAGAAGACACTGAAGCTTTCTTT. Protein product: CASSLKEDTEAFF.

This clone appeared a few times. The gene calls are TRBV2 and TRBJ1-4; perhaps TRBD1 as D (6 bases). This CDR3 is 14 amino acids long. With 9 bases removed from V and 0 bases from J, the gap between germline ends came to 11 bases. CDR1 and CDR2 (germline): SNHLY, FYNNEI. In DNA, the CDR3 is TGTGCCAGTCTTGACAGGACAACTAATGAAAAACTGTTTTTT. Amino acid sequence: CASLDRTTNEKLFF.

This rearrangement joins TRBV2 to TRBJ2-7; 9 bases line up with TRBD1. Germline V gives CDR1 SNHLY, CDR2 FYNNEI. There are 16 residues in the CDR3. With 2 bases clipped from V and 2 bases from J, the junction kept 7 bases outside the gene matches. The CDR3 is CASSEWGTGRTYEQYF. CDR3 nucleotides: TGTGCCAGCAGTGAATGGGGGACAGGGAGGACCTACGAGCAGTACTTC.

In nucleotides, the CDR3 is TGTGCCACCAGCAGAGCCGGACAGGGGGCGGGCTATGGCTACACCTTC. It encodes CATSRAGQGAGYGYTF. V and J are TRBV15 and TRBJ1-2; 11 positions agree with TRBD1. This CDR3 is built from 16 residues. The V and J ends lost 1 base and 4 bases, in that order; junction bases with no gene match: 5. CDR1 is LNHNV and CDR2 is YYDKDF in the germline V gene (reference sequence).